Below are 28 T cell receptor beta chains sequenced from a single sample in a study of shared clonotypes between healthy human individuals. Assay: immunoSEQ multiplex PCR; the TCRdb copy retains only in-frame clones and omits some. This sample has about 510,000 clones; over 60% occur once, and the top ten carry 9.5% to 15%. Sequenced sample: PBMCs. The receptors originated from a woman in her 40s in good health. Some clones in this sample may be carry-over from other donors' samples.

This clone was seen only a few times. V usage is TRBV28 and J usage is TRBJ2-3, with no clear D. This CDR3 contains 14 residues. The germline V gene encodes CDR1 MDHEN and CDR2 SYDVKM. The V end was cut by 2 bases, the J end by 2 bases, with 8 bases between. The CDR3 DNA sequence: TGTGCCAGCAGTTTAGGGCAGACCACAGATACGCAGTATTTT. Its protein product is CASSLGQTTDTQYF.

V is TRBV7-2 and J is TRBJ2-1; weak D call: TRBD1 (5 bases). Per the germline V gene, CDR1 is SGHTA and CDR2 is FQGNSA. CDR3 length: 12 residues. Trimming cost V 4 bases and J 10 bases, with 11 bases left between them. The CDR3 reads CASSSQGWEQFF. The CDR3 region has the DNA TGTGCCAGCAGCTCTCAGGGTTGGGAGCAGTTCTTC.

About this clone itself: At one of its ends the junction is not consistent with the germline gene, which may arise from a read error. The V gene is TRBV7-7, the J gene TRBJ2-5; 7 nucleotides agree with TRBD1. The DNA end is more similar to TRBJ2-7, so the J call may be wrong. Germline lookup yields CDR1 SSHAT and CDR2 FNYEAQ (reference sequence). There are 14 residues in the CDR3. CDR3 in DNA: TGTGCTAGCAGCTTAGAGGCAGGGGGAAGCGAGCAGTACTTC. As protein: CASSLEAGGSEQYF.

As regards this clone: One end of the junction varies from germline; a read error may be responsible. V usage is TRBV7-6 and J usage is TRBJ2-3, with D maybe TRBD2 (5 bases). The CDR3 is made up of 13 amino acids. Germline CDR1 reads SGHVS; CDR2 reads FNYEAQ. The CDR3 loop is CASSLGSGGQMNF. The CDR3 DNA reads as TGTGCCAGCAGCCTCGGGTCTGGAGGTCAAATGAATTTT.

This clone appeared a few times. J is TRBJ2-1 and V is TRBV10-1; 7 bases fit TRBD2. Trimming cost V 5 bases and J 5 bases; bases outside gene matches: 18. CDR3 length equals 18 residues. Germline CDR1 and CDR2: WNHNN and SYGVQD (reference sequence). The CDR3 DNA follows: TGCGCCAGCAGTTCGCCCTTCCTGCGGGGGTTGATAAACAATGAGCAGTTCTTC. This translates into CASSSPFLRGLINNEQFF.

This sequence joins TRBV5-4 and TRBJ2-1, with TRBD2 matching 7 bases. The ends lost 0 bases at V and 5 bases at J; junction bases unmatched: 2. The CDR3 has 14 amino acids. Germline V gives CDR1 SGHNT, CDR2 YYREEE (reference sequence). In DNA, the CDR3 is TGTGCCAGCAGCTTGGAGACTAGCCACAATGAGCAGTTCTTC. It yields the protein CASSLETSHNEQFF.

The genes are TRBV6-6 and TRBJ2-1, with D possibly being TRBD1 (6 bases). Germline CDR1 and CDR2: MNHNY and SVGAGI (reference sequence). This CDR3 has 15 amino acids. V was pared by 7 bases and J by 8 bases, with 21 bases between. The CDR3 spells CASTGDTAQVHEQFF. The CDR3 DNA sequence: TGTGCCAGCACCGGGGACACAGCCCAGGTCCATGAGCAGTTCTTC.

The J gene is TRBJ1-3, the V gene TRBV5-8; D remains ambiguous. Germline lookup yields CDR1 SGHTS and CDR2 YDEGEE. The length of the CDR3 is 16 residues. Trimming shortened V by 0 bases and J by 1 base, and 11 bases separated the two germline ends. CDR3 DNA sequence: TGTGCCAGCAGCTTGGCCCGGACCCTATCTGGAAACACCATATATTTT. Amino acids: CASSLARTLSGNTIYF.

The chain couples TRBV5-1 to TRBJ1-1; D possibly corresponds to TRBD1 (5 bases). Germline CDR1 and CDR2: SGHRS and YFSETQ. The CDR3 spans 14 residues. Trimming took off 6 bases at V and 2 bases at J, with 14 bases between the two ends. The chain's CDR3 is CASTLWGGNTEAFF. CDR3 nucleotide sequence: TGCGCCAGCACACTATGGGGGGGAAACACTGAAGCTTTCTTT.

The chain uses TRBV18 and TRBJ1-2; 7 nucleotides match TRBD1. This CDR3 is 16 amino acids long. Per the germline V gene, CDR1 is KGHSH and CDR2 is LQKENI. Trimming took 8 bases from V and 6 from J; bases not matched to a gene: 18. CDR3 in DNA: TGTGCCAGCCCTGGACAGGACCCACGATACTTGGATGGCTACACCTTC. Its protein product is CASPGQDPRYLDGYTF.

This clone has only a few counts. The chain employs TRBV28 and TRBJ1-2, with TRBD1 as a possible D gene (5 bases). The V end lost 6 bases, the J end lost 11 bases, and 16 bases lay between the germline ends. Looked up from germline, CDR1 is MDHEN and CDR2 is SYDVKM. The CDR3 is made up of 12 amino acids. CDR3 nucleotide sequence: TGTGCCAGCAGGCTGGGACTCATGAGGTACACCTTC. Translated, it gives CASRLGLMRYTF.

The chain is built from TRBV7-2 and TRBJ2-5, with D possibly being TRBD1 or TRBD2 (5 bases each). The CDR3 is made up of 16 amino acids. Deletions cut 0 bases from V and 4 bases from J, with 15 bases between. CDR1 is SGHTA and CDR2 is FQGNSA in the germline V gene. In DNA, the CDR3 is TGTGCCAGCAGCTTAGCATCAGGGAGAGTCGTAGAGACCCAGTACTTC. Residues: CASSLASGRVVETQYF.

The rearrangement uses TRBV21-1 and TRBJ2-3; the tabulated D call, TRBD2, remains unverified against the DNA. TRBV21-1 is reported as a pseudogene. The length of the CDR3 is 15 residues. CDR3 sequence reads: CASSLKLAYTDTQYF. The CDR3 nucleotides are TGTGCCAGCAGCTTAAAGCTAGCGTACACAGATACGCAGTATTTT.

The CDR3 nucleotides read TGTGCCAGCAGTTTGGCACCGGGACTAGCGGAGATGTTCACAGATACGCAGTATTTT. Protein product: CASSLAPGLAEMFTDTQYF. The gene calls are TRBV27 and TRBJ2-3; 11 positions agree with TRBD2. V lost 3 bases to trimming and J lost 2 bases; unmatched junction nucleotides: 13. This CDR3 region has 19 residues. CDR1 and CDR2 from the germline V gene are MNHEY and SMNVEV (reference sequence).

This clone was picked up one time. The chain uses TRBV30 and TRBJ2-1, with D perhaps assigned TRBD1 or TRBD2 (5 bases each). CDR3 length: 13 residues. Germline assignment: CDR1 GTSNPN and CDR2 SVGIG (reference sequence). The V and J ends lost 3 bases and 10 bases respectively, with 16 bases between them. This CDR3 is CAWRRDLGEEQFF. The CDR3 DNA reads TGTGCCTGGAGAAGGGACCTGGGTGAGGAGCAGTTCTTC.

The J gene is TRBJ2-1, the V gene TRBV7-9; no clear D. The V gene lost 2 bases and the J gene lost 7 bases, with 6 bases spanning the gap. The germline gives CDR1 SEHNR, CDR2 FQNEAQ (reference sequence). The CDR3 covers 12 residues. CDR3 residues: CASSLTPNEQFF. The CDR3 DNA reads as TGTGCCAGCAGCTTAACTCCAAATGAGCAGTTCTTC.

The rearrangement uses TRBV29-1 and TRBJ2-3, with TRBD2 as a possible D gene (6 bases). This CDR3 comprises 15 residues. V lost 4 bases to trimming and J lost 3 bases, with 17 bases between them. Germline V CDR1 and CDR2: SQVTM, ANQGSEA. CDR3 loop: CSVGPTGAGTDTQYF. DNA of the CDR3: TGCAGCGTTGGCCCCACGGGAGCGGGTACAGATACGCAGTATTTT.

This chain connects TRBV29-1 to TRBJ2-5; D is ambiguous. V lost 5 bases and J 3 bases, leaving 13 bases between the germline ends. CDR1 and CDR2 from the germline V gene are SQVTM and ANQGSEA. The CDR3 consists of 13 residues. The CDR3 spells CSVRVRREETQYF. CDR3 DNA sequence: TGCAGCGTTCGGGTGAGGAGAGAAGAGACCCAGTACTTC.

J is TRBJ2-2 and V is TRBV5-1; 16 bases map to TRBD2. Germline CDR1 reads SGHRS; CDR2 reads YFSETQ. V lost 4 bases, J lost 0 bases, and 9 bases stayed unmatched. The CDR3 spans 20 residues. CDR3 bases: TGCGCCAGCAGCAGGGGACTAGCGGGAGGGGTCGTTGCGAACACCGGGGAGCTGTTTTTT. Translating it yields CASSRGLAGGVVANTGELFF.

This chain uses TRBV19 with TRBJ1-5; D gene unclear. V was pared by 5 bases and J by 2 bases, with 7 bases between. This CDR3 is built from 13 residues. Germline V CDR1 and CDR2: LNHDA, SQIVND (reference sequence). The CDR3 reads CASSVVGNQPQHF. The CDR3 coding sequence is TGTGCCAGTAGTGTCGTTGGCAATCAGCCCCAGCATTTT.

The chain combines TRBV4-3 with TRBJ2-7; D is perhaps TRBD2 (6 bases). This CDR3 is built from 14 residues. The V gene's germline CDR1 is LGHNA and CDR2 YSLEER. Trimming shortened V by 1 base and J by 0 bases, and 7 bases separated the two germline ends. CDR3 sequence: CASSQVGGSYEQYF. In DNA, the CDR3 is TGCGCCAGCAGCCAAGTGGGGGGCTCCTACGAGCAGTACTTC.

The chain links TRBV9 to TRBJ2-5, with 11 nucleotides matching TRBD2. This CDR3 comprises 15 residues. The V and J ends lost 0 bases and 4 bases, in that order; junction bases with no gene match: 2. The germline gives CDR1 SGDLS, CDR2 YYNGEE. CDR3 sequence: CASSVGLAGGETQYF. The CDR3 DNA reads as TGTGCCAGCAGCGTAGGTCTAGCGGGAGGAGAGACCCAGTACTTC.

The chain is built from TRBV6-6 and TRBJ1-5, with 8 nucleotides matching TRBD1. V shed 2 bases, J shed 6 bases, and the junction held 6 bases outside the gene matches. The CDR3 spans 15 residues. Germline loops: CDR1 MNHNY, CDR2 SVGAGI (reference sequence). The CDR3 reads CASSYATGDTQPQHF. Here the CDR3 DNA reads TGTGCCAGCAGTTACGCGACAGGGGATACTCAGCCCCAGCATTTT.

As regards this clone: A read error may account for a junction end that differs from germline. The rearrangement uses TRBV5-1 and TRBJ2-7; 9 bases are a match to TRBD1. Germline assignment: CDR1 SGHRS and CDR2 YFSETQ. The CDR3 spans 14 residues. The CDR3, as DNA: TGCGCCAGCAGCTGGACAGGGGCCTCCTACGAGCAGTGCTTC. This translates into CASSWTGASYEQCF.

This clone was seen at least ten times. The junction departs from the called germline gene at one end, perhaps through a read error. This chain uses TRBV28 with TRBJ2-7; 12 nucleotides line up with TRBD1. This CDR3 is 14 amino acids long. Germline V gene lookup returns CDR1 MDHEN and CDR2 SYDVKM. The CDR3 spells CASKGTGGSHEQYF. Here the CDR3 DNA reads TGTGCCAGCAAAGGGACAGGGGGCTCCCACGAGCAGTACTTC.

This chain connects TRBV29-1 to TRBJ1-1; a weak D match, TRBD1 (6 bases). Looked up from germline, CDR1 is SQVTM and CDR2 is ANQGSEA. The CDR3 has 13 residues. V shed 7 bases and J shed 1 base, with 13 bases lying between them. CDR3 loop: CSALKTGNTEAFF. CDR3 bases: TGCAGCGCCCTGAAGACAGGGAACACTGAAGCTTTCTTT.

This chain links TRBV6-1 with TRBJ2-1, with TRBD2 matching over 10 bases. Unmatched junction bases numbered 1, after V lost 2 bases and J lost 3 bases. Germline loops: CDR1 MNHNS, CDR2 SASEGT. This CDR3 contains 15 residues. CDR3 bases: TGTGCCAGCAGTGAACTAGCGGGAGTCTACAATGAGCAGTTCTTC. It encodes CASSELAGVYNEQFF.

The chain has TRBV6-5 and TRBJ1-5; unclear D gene. Germline CDR1 and CDR2: MNHEY and SVGAGI. This CDR3 region has 14 residues. Trimming pared 6 bases from V and 1 base from J, leaving 10 bases between. The CDR3 is CASSSYSSNQPQHF. Written as DNA, the CDR3 is TGTGCCAGCAGCTCATACTCCAGCAATCAGCCCCAGCATTTT.